This T cell receptor (beta chain) was retrieved from a study of T-cell memory formation after mild COVID-19. Looking at the study overall: Clustering of TCRs was largely donor specific.

The authors produced TCR alpha and TCR beta cDNA libraries with sample barcodes and UMIs by 5'RACE using constant-segment primers. MiXCR, run by TCRdb on the 5' RACE reads, gives a single entry per CDR3 protein. The sample yields fewer than 600,000 distinct CDR3 sequences, roughly 22% seen once. A remark on this clonotype: The target antigen is unknown.

This CDR3 has 16 residues. The germline V and J ends were trimmed by 4 bases and 2 bases, with 18 bases remaining between them. The germline V gene has CDR1 MGHRA and CDR2 YSYEKL. General study results and limits: Clones contracting over day 15 to 85 were CD4/CD8 balanced, with later expanders leaning CD4+. Specificity for SARS-CoV-2 was not confirmed among the second-wave clones peaking on day 37.

This TCR came from an adult woman who had mild COVID-19 (a few samples of this study predate the infection). Cell type and time point are not known. This chain connects TRBV4-1 to TRBJ2-7; D might be TRBD1 (6 bases). Sequences were obtained from PBMCs or a T cell subset sorted from them (not recorded which). Here the CDR3 DNA reads TGCGCCAGCAGCCTAGATTCCGACAGGCCTACCTACGAGCAGTACTTC. This codes for CASSLDSDRPTYEQYF.